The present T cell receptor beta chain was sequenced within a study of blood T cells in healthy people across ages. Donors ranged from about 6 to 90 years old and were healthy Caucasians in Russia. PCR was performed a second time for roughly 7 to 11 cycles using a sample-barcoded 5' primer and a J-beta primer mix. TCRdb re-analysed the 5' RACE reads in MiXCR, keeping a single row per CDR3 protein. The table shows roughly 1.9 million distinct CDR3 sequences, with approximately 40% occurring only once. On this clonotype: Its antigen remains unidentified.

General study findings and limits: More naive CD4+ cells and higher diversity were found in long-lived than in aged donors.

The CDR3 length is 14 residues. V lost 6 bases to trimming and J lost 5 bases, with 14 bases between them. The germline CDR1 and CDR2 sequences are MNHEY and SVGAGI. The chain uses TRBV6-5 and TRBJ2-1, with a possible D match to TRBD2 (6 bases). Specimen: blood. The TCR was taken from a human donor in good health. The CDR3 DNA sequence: TGTGCCAGCAGCTTAGCGGCTTCTAACAATGAGCAGTTCTTC. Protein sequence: CASSLAASNNEQFF.